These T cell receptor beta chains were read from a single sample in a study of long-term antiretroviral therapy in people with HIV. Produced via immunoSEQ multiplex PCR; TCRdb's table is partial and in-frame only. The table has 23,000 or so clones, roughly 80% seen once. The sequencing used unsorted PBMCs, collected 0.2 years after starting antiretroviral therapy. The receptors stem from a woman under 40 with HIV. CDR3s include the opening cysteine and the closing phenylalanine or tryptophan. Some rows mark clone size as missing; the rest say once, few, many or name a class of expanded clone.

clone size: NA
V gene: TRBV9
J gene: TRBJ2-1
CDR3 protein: CASSVGSGNEQFF

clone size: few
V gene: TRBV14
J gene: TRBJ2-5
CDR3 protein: CASSQDLLFGRDRLQETQYF

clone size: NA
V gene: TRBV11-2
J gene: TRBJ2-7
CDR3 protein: CASSLEAGGSYEQYF

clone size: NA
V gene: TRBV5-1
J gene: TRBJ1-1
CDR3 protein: CASSREGQGLVTEAFF

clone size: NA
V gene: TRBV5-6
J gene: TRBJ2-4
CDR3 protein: CASSLGPGFRAKNIQYF

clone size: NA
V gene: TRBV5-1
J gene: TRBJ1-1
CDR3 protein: CASSLGTGAGEAFF

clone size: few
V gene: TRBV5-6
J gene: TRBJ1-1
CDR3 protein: CASSLTTGEVNTEAFF

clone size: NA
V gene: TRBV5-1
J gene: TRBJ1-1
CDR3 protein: CASSLFGVNTEAFF

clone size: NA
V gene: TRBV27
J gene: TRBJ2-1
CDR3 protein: CASSSDPWGGALNEQFF

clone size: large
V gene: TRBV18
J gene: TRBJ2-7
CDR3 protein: CASSLGQGLYEQYF

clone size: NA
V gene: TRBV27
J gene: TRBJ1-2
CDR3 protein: CASSSTGVGYTF

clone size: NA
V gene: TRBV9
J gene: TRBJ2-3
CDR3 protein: CASSVRLEGQGIGSGDTQYF

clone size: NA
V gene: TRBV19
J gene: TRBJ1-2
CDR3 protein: CASSMGGYGYTF

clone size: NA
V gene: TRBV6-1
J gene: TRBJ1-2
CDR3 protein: CASTTLGASPGYTF

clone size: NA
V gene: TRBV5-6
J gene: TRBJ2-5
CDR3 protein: CASTNWAGAGETQYF

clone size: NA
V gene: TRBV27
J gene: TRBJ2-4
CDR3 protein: CASSPSIIAKNIQYF

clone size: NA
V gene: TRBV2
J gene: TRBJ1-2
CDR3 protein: CASLGGYYGYTF

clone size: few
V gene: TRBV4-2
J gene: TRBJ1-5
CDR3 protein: CASSLRPSIEYNQPQHF

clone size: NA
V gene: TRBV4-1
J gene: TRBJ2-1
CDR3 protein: CASSHLGRTGEQFF

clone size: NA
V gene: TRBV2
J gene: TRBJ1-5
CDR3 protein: CASSGTGLNQPQHF

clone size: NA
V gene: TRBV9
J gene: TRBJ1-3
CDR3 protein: CASRPVGGPRNTIYF

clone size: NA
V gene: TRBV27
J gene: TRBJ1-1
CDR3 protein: CASSFSGVNTEAFF

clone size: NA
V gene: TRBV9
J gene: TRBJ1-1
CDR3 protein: CASSATLLTEAFF

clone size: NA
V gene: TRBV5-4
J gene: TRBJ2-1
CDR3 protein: CASSLPGAWEQFF

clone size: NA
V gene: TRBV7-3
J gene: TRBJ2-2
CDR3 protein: CASRQTGGPYTGELFF

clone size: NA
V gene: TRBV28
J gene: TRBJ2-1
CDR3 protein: CASGSYNEQFF

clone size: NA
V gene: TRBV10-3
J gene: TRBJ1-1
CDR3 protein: CAISPGSSEAFF

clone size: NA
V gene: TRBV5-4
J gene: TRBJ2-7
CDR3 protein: CASSKGQGYEQYF

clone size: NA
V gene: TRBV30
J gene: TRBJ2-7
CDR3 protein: CAWSVGESYEQYF

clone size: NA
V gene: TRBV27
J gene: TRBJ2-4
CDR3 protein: CASSHDIAKNIQYF

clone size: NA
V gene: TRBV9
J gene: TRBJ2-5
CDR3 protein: CASSAGTSGGGETQYF

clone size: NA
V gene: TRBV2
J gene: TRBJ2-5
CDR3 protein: CASSPDRYQETQYF

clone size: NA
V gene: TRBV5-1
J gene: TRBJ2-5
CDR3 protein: CASSLDGQPWSQYF

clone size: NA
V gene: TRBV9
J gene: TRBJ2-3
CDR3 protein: CASSVVEGTDTQYF

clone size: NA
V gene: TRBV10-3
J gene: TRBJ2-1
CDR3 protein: CAIRGTGSSYNEQFF

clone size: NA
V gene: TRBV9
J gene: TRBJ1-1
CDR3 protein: CASSVVMGDTEAFF

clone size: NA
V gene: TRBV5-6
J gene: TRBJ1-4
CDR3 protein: CASSLSFGVRDEKLFF

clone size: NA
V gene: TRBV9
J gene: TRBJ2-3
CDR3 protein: CASSQSFLRDTQYF

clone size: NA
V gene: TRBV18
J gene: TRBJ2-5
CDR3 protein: CASSPALIGGETQYF

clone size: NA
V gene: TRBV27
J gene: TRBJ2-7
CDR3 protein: CASSLAGDSYEQYF

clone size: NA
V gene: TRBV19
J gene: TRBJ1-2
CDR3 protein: CASRVVGEKYGYTF

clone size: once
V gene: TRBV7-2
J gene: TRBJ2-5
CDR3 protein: CASSLRGLKETQYF

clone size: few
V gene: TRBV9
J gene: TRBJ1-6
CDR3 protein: CASNQGRSPLHF